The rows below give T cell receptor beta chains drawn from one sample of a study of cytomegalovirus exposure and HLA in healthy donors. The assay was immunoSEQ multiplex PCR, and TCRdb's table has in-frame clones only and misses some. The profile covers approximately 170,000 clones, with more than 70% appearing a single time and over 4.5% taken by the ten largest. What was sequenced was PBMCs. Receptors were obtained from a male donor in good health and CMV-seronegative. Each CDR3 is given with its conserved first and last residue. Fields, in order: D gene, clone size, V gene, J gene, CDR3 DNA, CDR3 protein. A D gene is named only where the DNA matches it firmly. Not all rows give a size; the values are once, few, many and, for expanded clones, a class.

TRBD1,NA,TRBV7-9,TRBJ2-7,TGTGCCAGCAGCGGCCCCAGACAGGGTTCCCAGTTTTACGAGCAGTACTTC,CASSGPRQGSQFYEQYF
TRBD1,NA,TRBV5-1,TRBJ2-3,TGCGCCAGCAGCTACAGGGGATCGGGCACAGATACGCAGTATTTT,CASSYRGSGTDTQYF
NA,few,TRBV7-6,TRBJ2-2,TGTGCCAGCAGCTTAGTGTTAACGAACACCGGGGAGCTGTTTTTT,CASSLVLTNTGELFF
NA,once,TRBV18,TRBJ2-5,TGTGCCAGCTCACCACGCCAGGTAGACCAAGAGACCCAGTACTTC,CASSPRQVDQETQYF
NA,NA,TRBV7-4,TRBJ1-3,TGTGCCAGCAGCTTAGGGGAGGACGGATACTCTGGAAACACCATATATTTT,CASSLGEDGYSGNTIYF
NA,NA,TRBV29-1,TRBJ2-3,TGCAGCGTTACTAGCCCAGGGGGGGATACGCAGTATTTT,CSVTSPGGDTQYF
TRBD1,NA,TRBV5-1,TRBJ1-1,TGCGCCAGCAGCCGACAGGGCGAGTCTTGGAACACTGAAGCTTTCTTT,CASSRQGESWNTEAFF
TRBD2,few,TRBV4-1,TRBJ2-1,TGCGCCAGCAGCCAAGATCGGGCGGGAGTCGATGAGCAGTTCTTC,CASSQDRAGVDEQFF
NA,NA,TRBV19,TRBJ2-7,TGTGCCAGTAGTATAGGATGGAGGTACGAGCAGTACTTC,CASSIGWRYEQYF
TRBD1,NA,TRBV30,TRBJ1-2,TGTGCCTGGAGAGACAGGGGGCGAAATGGCTACACCTTC,CAWRDRGRNGYTF
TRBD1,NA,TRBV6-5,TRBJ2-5,TGTGCCAGCAGTTGGTCCAGGGACAGCCAAGAGACCCAGTACTTC,CASSWSRDSQETQYF
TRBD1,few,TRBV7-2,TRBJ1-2,TGTGCCAGCAGAAGATCGACAGGGGTATTCTATGGCTACACCTTC,CASRRSTGVFYGYTF
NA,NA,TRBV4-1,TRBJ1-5,TGCGCCAGCAGCCAATCACAGGTGGATGGCAATCAGCCCCAGCATTTT,CASSQSQVDGNQPQHF
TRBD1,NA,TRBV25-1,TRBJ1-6,TGTGCCAGCAGCGTACAGGGGGCGCGTACCCTCCACTTT,CASSVQGARTLHF
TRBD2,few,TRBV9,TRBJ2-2,TGTGCCAGCAGCGTAGGGGGACTAGAGAACACCGGGGAGCTGTTTTTT,CASSVGGLENTGELFF
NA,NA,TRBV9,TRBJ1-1,TGTGCCAGCATCCCAAGTGGGGCAGCTGAAGCTTTCTTT,CASIPSGAAEAFF
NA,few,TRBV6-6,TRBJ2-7,TGTGCCAGCAGTTACTCGACCAGGGGACCCACCTACGAGCAGTACTTC,CASSYSTRGPTYEQYF
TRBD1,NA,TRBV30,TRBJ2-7,TGTGCCTGGGGACAGGGAGCGTACGAGCAGTACTTC,CAWGQGAYEQYF
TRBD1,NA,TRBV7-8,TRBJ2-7,TGTGCCAGCAGCTTATCACTCCGGGACAGGGGGGTGTACGAGCAGTACTTC,CASSLSLRDRGVYEQYF
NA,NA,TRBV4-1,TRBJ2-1,TGCGCCAGCAGCCAAGGGGGGGGGCCGTACAATGAGCAGTTCTTC,CASSQGGGPYNEQFF
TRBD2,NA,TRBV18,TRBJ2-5,TGTGCCAGCTCACGAGGACTAGCGGCCCAAGAGACCCAGTACTTC,CASSRGLAAQETQYF
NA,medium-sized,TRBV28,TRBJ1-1,TGTGCCAGCAGATCCGTTTATGACAGCGGGTATACTGACATTGAAGCTTTCTTT,CASRSVYDSGYTDIEAFF
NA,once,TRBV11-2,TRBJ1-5,TGTGCCAGCAGCTTGGGGGGGTTCGGACAGCCCCAGCATTTT,CASSLGGFGQPQHF
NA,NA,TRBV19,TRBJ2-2,TGTGCCAGCCAGAAGCCCCCGAGAGGAACCGGGGAGCTGTTTTTT,CASQKPPRGTGELFF
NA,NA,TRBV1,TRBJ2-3,TGCACCAGCAGCCCCCTAGCGGGATCTAGCACAGATACGCAGTATTTT,CTSSPLAGSSTDTQYF
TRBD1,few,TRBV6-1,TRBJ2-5,TGTGCCAGCAGTAGGGACAGGGAGGAGACCCAGTACTTC,CASSRDREETQYF
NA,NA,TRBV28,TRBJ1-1,TGTGCCAGCAGTTTATTGAGTATGAACACTGAAGCTTTCTTT,CASSLLSMNTEAFF
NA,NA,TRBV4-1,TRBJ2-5,TGCGCCAGCAGCCAAAGGGCGGGACAAGAGACCCAGTACTTC,CASSQRAGQETQYF
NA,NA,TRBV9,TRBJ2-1,TGTGCCAGCAGCGTAATAGGGGGTTCTTACAATGAGCAGTTCTTC,CASSVIGGSYNEQFF
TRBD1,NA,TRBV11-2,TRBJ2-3,TGTGCCAGCAGCACGGACAGGGGTTTGACAGATACGCAGTATTTT,CASSTDRGLTDTQYF
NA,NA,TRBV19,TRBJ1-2,TGTGCCAGTAGTATAGGTGCCAGGGTGAACTATGGCTACACCTTC,CASSIGARVNYGYTF
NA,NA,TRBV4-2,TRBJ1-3,TGTGCCAGCAGCCATTTGCTCGTCGGACACTCTGGAAACACCATATATTTT,CASSHLLVGHSGNTIYF
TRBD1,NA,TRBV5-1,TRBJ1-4,TGCGCCAGCAGCTGGGACCGACAGGGCGGGAATGAAAAACTGTTTTTT,CASSWDRQGGNEKLFF
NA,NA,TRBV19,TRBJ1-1,TGTGCCAGTAGTATGTCTTCCCTGTCGAACACTGAAGCTTTCTTT,CASSMSSLSNTEAFF
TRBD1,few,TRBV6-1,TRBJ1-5,TGTGCCAGCAGTGGGCGAAGACAGGGGGTTCAGCATTTT,CASSGRRQGVQHF
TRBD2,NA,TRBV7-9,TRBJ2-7,TGTGCCAGCAGCTCCAACCTAGCGGGCCTATCCTACGAGCAGTACTTC,CASSSNLAGLSYEQYF
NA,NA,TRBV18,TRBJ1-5,TGTGCCAGCTCGTTACAGGATAGCAATCAGCCCCAGCATTTT,CASSLQDSNQPQHF
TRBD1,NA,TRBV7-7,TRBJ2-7,TGTGCCAGCAGCCGGCTTGCCCCGGGACAGAACTACGAGCAGTACTTC,CASSRLAPGQNYEQYF
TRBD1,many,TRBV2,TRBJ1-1,TGTGCCAGCAGTCGACAGGGGAGCACTGAAGCTTTCTTT,CASSRQGSTEAFF
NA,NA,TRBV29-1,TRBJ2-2,TGCAGCGTTGAAACTGGAGCTAACACCGGGGAGCTGTTTTTT,CSVETGANTGELFF
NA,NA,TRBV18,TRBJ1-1,TGTGCCAGCTCACCACTAGCGGTGGGAACTGACACTGAAGCTTTCTTT,CASSPLAVGTDTEAFF
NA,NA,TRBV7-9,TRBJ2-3,TGTGCCAGCACCGGGGAGAGCACAGATACGCAGTATTTT,CASTGESTDTQYF
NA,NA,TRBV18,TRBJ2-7,TGTGCCAGCTCACCACAGGGGGAGAGTACCGAGCAGTACTTC,CASSPQGESTEQYF
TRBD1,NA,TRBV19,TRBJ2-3,TGTGCCAGTAGTATTGGGCAGGGGGCATCGGATACGCAGTATTTT,CASSIGQGASDTQYF
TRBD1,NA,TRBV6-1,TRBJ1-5,TGTGCCAGCGGCTGGGACAGGGTCGGCAATCAGCCCCAGCATTTT,CASGWDRVGNQPQHF
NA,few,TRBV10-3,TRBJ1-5,TGTGCCATCACCCCAGGGTATGATCAGCCCCAGCATTTT,CAITPGYDQPQHF
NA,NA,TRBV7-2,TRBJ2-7,TGTGCCAGCAGCGCCACAAGGGGCGAGCAGTACTTC,CASSATRGEQYF
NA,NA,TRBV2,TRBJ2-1,TGTGCCAGCCCTTTGGGGGGGCCCCACAATGAGCAGTTCTTC,CASPLGGPHNEQFF
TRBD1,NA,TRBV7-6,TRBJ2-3,TGTGCCAGCAGCCCCCCAGGGGGCGGCACAGATACGCAGTATTTT,CASSPPGGGTDTQYF
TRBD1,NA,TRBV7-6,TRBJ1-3,TGTGCCAGCAGCCCCATGGGACAGGGGGGAAACACCATATATTTT,CASSPMGQGGNTIYF
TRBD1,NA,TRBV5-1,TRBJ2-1,TGCGCCAGCAGCTTGGACAACAGGGGGCTAGTCGATGAGCAGTTCTTC,CASSLDNRGLVDEQFF
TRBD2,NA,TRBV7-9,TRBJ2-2,TGTGCCAGCAGCGTTAGCGGGAGACAACTCACCGGGGAGCTGTTTTTT,CASSVSGRQLTGELFF
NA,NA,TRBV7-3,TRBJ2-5,TGTGCCAGCAGCCCAGGCTTCGTGAAAAGCGAGACCCAGTACTTC,CASSPGFVKSETQYF
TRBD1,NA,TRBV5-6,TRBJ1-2,TGTGCCAGCAGCCCCGGGGACAGATCGAGAAATGGCTACACCTTC,CASSPGDRSRNGYTF
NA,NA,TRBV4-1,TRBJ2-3,TGCGCCAGCAGCCGGACGCAGGGAATTGGCACAGATACGCAGTATTTT,CASSRTQGIGTDTQYF
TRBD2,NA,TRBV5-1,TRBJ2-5,TGCGCCAGCAGCTTGGTCCGGGGGGGGCAAGAGACCCAGTACTTC,CASSLVRGGQETQYF
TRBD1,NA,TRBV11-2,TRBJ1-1,TGTGCCAGCAGCCCGGACAGGGGGCACACTGAAGCTTTCTTT,CASSPDRGHTEAFF